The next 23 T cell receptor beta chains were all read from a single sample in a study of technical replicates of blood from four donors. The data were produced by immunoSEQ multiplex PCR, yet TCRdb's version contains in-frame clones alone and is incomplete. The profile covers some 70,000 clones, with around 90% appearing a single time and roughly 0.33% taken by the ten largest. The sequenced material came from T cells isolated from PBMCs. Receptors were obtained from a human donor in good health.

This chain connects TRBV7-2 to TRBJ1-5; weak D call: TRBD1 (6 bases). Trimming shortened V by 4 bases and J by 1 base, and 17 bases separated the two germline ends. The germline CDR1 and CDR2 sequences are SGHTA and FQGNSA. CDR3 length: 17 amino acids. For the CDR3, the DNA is TGTGCCAGCAGCTATACAGGGAAGGACGGGAGCAATCAGCCCCAGCATTTT. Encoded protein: CASSYTGKDGSNQPQHF.

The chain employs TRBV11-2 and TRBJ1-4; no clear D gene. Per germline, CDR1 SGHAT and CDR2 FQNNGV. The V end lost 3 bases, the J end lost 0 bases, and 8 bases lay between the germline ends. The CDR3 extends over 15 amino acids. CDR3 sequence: CASSLRGATNEKLFF. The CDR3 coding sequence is TGTGCCAGCAGCTTGAGAGGAGCAACTAATGAAAAACTGTTTTTT.

CDR3 DNA sequence: TGTGCCTGGAGTGTACCCGGGAGCTCCTACAATGAGCAGTTCTTC. As protein: CAWSVPGSSYNEQFF. The genes are TRBV30 and TRBJ2-1, with a possible D match to TRBD2 (6 bases). Germline values: CDR1 GTSNPN, CDR2 SVGIG (reference sequence). The V end was cut by 0 bases, the J end by 0 bases, with 9 bases between. CDR3 size: 15 residues.

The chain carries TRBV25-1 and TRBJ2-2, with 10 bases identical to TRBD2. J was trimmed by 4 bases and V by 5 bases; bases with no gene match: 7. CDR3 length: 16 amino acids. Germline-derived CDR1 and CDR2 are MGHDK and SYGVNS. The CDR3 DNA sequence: TGTGCCAGCAGTTCAGCGGGAGGGACTATCACCGGGGAGCTGTTTTTT. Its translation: CASSSAGGTITGELFF.

CDR3 sequence (DNA): TGTGCCAGTAGTAGGGACAGGGAGGGCACCGGGGAGCTGTTTTTT. It encodes CASSRDREGTGELFF. The chain has TRBV19 and TRBJ2-2, with 9 bases lining up with TRBD1. V gave up 4 bases and J gave up 4 bases; unmatched junction bases: 4. CDR1 is LNHDA and CDR2 is SQIVND in the germline V gene (reference sequence). The CDR3 runs 15 residues.

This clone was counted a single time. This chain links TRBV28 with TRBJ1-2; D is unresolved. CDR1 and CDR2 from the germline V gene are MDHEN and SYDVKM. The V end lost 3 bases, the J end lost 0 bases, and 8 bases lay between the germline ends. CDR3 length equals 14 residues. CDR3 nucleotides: TGTGCCAGCAGTTTTCACCAGACTAACTATGGCTACACCTTC. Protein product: CASSFHQTNYGYTF.

CDR3 bases: TGCGCCAGCAGCTTGTACGGGACAGCTGATACTAACTATGGCTACACCTTC. It specifies CASSLYGTADTNYGYTF. The chain joins TRBV5-1 to TRBJ1-2; TRBD1 matches 7 bases. J was trimmed by 0 bases and V by 1 base; bases with no gene match: 9. CDR3 length equals 17 residues. Per the germline V gene, CDR1 is SGHRS and CDR2 is YFSETQ.

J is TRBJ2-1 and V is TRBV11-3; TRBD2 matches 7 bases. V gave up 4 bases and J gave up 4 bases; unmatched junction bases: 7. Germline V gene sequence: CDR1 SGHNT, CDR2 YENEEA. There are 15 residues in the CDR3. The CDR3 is CASSSGLSSYNEQFF. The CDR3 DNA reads TGTGCCAGCAGCTCGGGACTATCGAGTTACAATGAGCAGTTCTTC.

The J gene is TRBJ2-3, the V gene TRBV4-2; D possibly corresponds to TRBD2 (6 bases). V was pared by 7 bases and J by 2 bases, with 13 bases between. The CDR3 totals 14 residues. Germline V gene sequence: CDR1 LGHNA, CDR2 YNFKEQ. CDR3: CASTQELATDTQYF. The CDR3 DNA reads TGTGCCAGCACCCAGGAACTAGCCACAGATACGCAGTATTTT.

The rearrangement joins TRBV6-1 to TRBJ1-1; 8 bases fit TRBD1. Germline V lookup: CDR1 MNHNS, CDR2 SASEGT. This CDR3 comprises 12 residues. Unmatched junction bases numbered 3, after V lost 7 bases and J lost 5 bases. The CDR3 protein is CASMTGETEAFF. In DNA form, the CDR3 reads TGTGCCAGCATGACAGGGGAAACTGAAGCTTTCTTT.

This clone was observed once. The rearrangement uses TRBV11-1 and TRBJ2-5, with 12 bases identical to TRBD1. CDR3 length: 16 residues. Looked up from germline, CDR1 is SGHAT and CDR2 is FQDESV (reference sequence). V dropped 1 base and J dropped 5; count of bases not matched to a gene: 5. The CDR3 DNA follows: TGTGCCAGCAGCTTAGATGTGGGGACAGGGGGCGAGACCCAGTACTTC. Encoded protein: CASSLDVGTGGETQYF.

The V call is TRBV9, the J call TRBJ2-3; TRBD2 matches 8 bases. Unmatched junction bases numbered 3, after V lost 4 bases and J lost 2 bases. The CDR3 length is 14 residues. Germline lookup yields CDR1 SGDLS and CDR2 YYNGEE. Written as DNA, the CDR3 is TGTGCCAGCAGCACGCGGGGGGACACAGATACGCAGTATTTT. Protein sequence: CASSTRGDTDTQYF. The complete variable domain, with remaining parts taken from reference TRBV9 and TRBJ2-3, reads DSGVTQTPKHLITATGQRVTLRCSPRSGDLSVYWYQQSLDQGLQFLIQYYNGEERAKGNILERFSAQQFPDLHSELNLSSLELGDSALYFCASSTRGDTDTQYFGPGTRLTVL.

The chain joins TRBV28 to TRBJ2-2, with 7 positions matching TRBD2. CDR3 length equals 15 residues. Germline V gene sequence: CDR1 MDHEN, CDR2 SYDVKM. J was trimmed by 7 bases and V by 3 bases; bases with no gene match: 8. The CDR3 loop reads CASSLGGGLRGELFF. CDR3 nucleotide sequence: TGTGCCAGCAGTTTGGGGGGAGGGTTGCGCGGGGAGCTGTTTTTT.

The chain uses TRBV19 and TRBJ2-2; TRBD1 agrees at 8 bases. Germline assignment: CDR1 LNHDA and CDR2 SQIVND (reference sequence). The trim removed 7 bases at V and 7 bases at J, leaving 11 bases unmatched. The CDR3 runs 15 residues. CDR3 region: CASTPPQGAGGELFF. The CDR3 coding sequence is TGTGCCAGTACCCCACCCCAGGGGGCTGGCGGGGAGCTGTTTTTT.

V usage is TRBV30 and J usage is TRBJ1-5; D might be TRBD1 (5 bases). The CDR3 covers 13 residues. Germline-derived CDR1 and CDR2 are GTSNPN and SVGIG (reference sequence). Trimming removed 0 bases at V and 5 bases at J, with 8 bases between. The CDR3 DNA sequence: TGTGCCTGGAGTGTATCAGGGTATCAGCCCCAGCATTTT. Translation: CAWSVSGYQPQHF. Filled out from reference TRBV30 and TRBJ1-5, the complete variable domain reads SQTIHQWPATLVQPVGSPLSLECTVEGTSNPNLYWYRQAAGRGLQLLFYSVGIGQISSEVPQNLSASRPQDRQFILSSKKLLLSDSGFYLCAWSVSGYQPQHFGDGTRLSIL.

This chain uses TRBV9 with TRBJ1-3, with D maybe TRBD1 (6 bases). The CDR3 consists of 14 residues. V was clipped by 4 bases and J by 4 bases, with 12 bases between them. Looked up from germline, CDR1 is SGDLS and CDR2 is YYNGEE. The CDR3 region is CASSPSGVGNTIYF. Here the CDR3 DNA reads TGTGCCAGCAGCCCATCAGGGGTCGGAAACACCATATATTTT.

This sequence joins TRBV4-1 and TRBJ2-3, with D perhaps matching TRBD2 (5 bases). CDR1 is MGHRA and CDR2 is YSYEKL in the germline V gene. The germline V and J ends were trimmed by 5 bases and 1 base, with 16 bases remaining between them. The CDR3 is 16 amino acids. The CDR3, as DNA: TGCGCCAGCAGCTATGGTCGGGGAGCCGGCACAGATACGCAGTATTTT. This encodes CASSYGRGAGTDTQYF.

DNA of the CDR3: TGCGCCAGCAGCCAAGCGCGAACTAGACCCCATGAGCAGTTCTTC. This translates into CASSQARTRPHEQFF. The V and J genes are TRBV4-3 and TRBJ2-1, with D maybe TRBD2 (5 bases). V was shortened by 1 base and J by 8 bases, with 15 bases between the two germline ends. The CDR3 is 15 residues long. Germline-derived CDR1 and CDR2 are LGHNA and YSLEER.

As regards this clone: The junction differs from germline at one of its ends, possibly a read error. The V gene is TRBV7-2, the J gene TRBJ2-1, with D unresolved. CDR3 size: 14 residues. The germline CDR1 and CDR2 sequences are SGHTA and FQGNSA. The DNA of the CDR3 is TGTGCCAGCAGCTTAGGCCAGCCAGGTTCTCCCCCAGTCTTC. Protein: CASSLGQPGSPPVF.

In nucleotides, the CDR3 is TGCAGCGTTGAAGGATCATGGAGGGAGATCGGTGAGCAGTTCTTC. The encoded protein is CSVEGSWREIGEQFF. The V call is TRBV29-1, the J call TRBJ2-1, with D possibly being TRBD2 (6 bases). CDR1 is SQVTM and CDR2 is ANQGSEA in the germline V gene. V was clipped by 1 base and J by 9 bases, with 19 bases between them. The CDR3 runs 15 residues.

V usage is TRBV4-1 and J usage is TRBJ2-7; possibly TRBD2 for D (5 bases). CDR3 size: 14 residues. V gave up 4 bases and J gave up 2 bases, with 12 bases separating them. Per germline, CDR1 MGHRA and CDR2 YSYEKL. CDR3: CASSRPGTTYEQYF. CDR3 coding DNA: TGCGCCAGCAGCCGGCCGGGAACCACCTACGAGCAGTACTTC.

CDR3 bases: TGTGCCAGCAGTTCGGGGACAGGGGGCTACACCTTC. Protein: CASSSGTGGYTF. The V and J genes are TRBV27 and TRBJ1-2, with TRBD1 matching 9 bases. With 4 bases clipped from V and 8 bases from J, the junction kept 2 bases outside the gene matches. The germline gives CDR1 MNHEY, CDR2 SMNVEV (reference sequence). The CDR3 loop spans 12 amino acids.

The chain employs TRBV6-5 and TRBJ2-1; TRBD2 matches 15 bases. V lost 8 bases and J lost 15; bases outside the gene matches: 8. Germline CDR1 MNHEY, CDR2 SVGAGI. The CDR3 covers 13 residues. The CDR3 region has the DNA TGTGCCAGCGGGACCGGACTAGCGGGAGGGGGGTTCTTC. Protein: CASGTGLAGGGFF.